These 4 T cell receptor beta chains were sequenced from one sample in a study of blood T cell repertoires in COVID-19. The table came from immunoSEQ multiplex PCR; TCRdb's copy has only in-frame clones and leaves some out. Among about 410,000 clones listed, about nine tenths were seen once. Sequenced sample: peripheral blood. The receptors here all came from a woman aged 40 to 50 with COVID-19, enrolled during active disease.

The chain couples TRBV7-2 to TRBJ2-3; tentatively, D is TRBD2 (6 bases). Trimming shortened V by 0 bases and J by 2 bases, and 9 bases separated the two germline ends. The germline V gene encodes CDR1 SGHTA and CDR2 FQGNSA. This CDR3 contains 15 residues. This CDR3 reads CASSLAGLNTDTQYF. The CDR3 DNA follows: TGTGCCAGCAGCTTAGCGGGACTTAACACAGATACGCAGTATTTT.

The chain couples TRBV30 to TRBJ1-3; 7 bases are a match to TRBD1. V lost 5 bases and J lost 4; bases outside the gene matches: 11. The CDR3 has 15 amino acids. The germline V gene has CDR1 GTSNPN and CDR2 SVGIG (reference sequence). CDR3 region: CAWVPKGAKGNTIYF. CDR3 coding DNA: TGTGCCTGGGTTCCTAAGGGGGCTAAAGGAAACACCATATATTTT.

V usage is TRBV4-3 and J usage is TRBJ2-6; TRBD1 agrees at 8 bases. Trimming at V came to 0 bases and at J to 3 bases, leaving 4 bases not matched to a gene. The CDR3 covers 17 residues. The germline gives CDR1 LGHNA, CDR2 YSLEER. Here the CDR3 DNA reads TGCGCCAGCAGCCAAGATCTCAGGGGGCATGGGGCCAACGTCCTGACTTTC. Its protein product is CASSQDLRGHGANVLTF.

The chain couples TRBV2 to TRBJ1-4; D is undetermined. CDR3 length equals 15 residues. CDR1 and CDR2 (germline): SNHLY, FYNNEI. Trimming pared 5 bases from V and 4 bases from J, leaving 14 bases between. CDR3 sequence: CASSSEIANNEKLFF. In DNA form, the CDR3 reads TGTGCCAGCAGTTCAGAAATAGCCAATAATGAAAAACTGTTTTTT.